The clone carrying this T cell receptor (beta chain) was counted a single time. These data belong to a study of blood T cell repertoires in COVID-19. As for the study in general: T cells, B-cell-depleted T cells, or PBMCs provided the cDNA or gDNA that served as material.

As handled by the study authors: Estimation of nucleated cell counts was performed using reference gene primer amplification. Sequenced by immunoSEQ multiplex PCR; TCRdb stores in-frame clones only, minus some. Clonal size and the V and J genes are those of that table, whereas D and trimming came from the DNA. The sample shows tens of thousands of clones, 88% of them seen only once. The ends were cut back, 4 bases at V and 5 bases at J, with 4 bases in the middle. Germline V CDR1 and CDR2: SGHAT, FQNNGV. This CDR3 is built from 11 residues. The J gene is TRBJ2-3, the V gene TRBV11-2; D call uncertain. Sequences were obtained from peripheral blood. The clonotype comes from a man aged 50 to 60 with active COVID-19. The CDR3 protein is CASSSRDTQYF. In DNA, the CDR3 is TGTGCCAGCAGCTCCAGAGATACGCAGTATTTT.